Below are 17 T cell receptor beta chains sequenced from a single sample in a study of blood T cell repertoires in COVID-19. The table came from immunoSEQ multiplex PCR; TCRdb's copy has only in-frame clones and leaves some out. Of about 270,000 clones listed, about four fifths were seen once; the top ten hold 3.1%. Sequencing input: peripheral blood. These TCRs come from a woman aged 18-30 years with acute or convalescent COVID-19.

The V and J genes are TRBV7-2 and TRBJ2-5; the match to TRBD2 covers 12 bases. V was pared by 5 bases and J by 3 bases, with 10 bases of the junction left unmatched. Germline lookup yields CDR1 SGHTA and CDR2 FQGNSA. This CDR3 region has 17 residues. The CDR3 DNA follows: TGTGCCAGCAGCCAAAGGCGTCCTAGCGGGAGGGAAGAGACCCAGTACTTC. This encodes CASSQRRPSGREETQYF.

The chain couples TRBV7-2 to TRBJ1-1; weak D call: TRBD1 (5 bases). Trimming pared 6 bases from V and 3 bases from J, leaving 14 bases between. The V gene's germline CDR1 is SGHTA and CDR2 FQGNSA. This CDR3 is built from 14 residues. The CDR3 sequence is CASSFQTAYTEAFF. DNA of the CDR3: TGTGCCAGCAGTTTTCAGACAGCATACACTGAAGCTTTCTTT.

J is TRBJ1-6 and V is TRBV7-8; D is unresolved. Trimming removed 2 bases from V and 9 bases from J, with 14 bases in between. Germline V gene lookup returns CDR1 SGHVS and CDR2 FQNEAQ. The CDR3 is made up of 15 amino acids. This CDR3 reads CASSLFFGEGSPLHF. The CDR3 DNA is TGTGCCAGCAGCTTATTTTTCGGGGAGGGTTCACCCCTCCACTTT.

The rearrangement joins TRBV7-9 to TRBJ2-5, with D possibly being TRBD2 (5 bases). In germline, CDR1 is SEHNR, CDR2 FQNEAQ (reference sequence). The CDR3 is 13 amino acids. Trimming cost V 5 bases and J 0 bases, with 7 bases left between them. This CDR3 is CASSPGNQETQYF. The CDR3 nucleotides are TGTGCCAGCAGCCCCGGGAACCAAGAGACCCAGTACTTC.

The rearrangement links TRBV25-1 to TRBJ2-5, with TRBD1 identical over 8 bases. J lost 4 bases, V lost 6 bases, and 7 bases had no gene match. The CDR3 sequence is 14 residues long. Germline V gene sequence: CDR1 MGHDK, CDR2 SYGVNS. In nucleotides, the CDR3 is TGTGCCAGCAGGATGACAGGGGCGGGAGAGACCCAGTACTTC. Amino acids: CASRMTGAGETQYF.

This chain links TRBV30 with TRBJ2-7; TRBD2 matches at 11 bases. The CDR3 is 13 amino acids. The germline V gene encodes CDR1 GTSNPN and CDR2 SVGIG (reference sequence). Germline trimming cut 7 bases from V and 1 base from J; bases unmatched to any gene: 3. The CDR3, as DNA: TGTGCCTCTGCTAGCGGGAGGTCCTACGAGCAGTACTTC. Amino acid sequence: CASASGRSYEQYF.

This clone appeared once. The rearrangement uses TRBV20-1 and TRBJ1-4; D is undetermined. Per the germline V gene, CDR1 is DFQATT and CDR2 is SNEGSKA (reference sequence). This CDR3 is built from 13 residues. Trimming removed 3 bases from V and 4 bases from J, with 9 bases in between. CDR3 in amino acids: CSASRENNEKLFF. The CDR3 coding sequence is TGCAGTGCTAGTCGGGAGAATAATGAAAAACTGTTTTTT.

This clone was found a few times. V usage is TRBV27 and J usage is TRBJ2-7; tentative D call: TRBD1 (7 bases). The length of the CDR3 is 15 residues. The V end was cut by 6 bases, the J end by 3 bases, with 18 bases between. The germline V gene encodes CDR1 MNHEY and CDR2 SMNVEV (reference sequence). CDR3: CASREGAGVIYEQYF. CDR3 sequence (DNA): TGTGCCAGCAGGGAGGGGGCTGGGGTGATCTACGAGCAGTACTTC.

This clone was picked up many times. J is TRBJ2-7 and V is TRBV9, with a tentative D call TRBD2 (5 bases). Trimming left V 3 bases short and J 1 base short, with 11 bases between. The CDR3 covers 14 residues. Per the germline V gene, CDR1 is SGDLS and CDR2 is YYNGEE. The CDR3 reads CASSEGLKSYEQYF. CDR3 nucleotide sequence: TGTGCCAGCAGCGAAGGACTGAAATCCTACGAGCAGTACTTC.

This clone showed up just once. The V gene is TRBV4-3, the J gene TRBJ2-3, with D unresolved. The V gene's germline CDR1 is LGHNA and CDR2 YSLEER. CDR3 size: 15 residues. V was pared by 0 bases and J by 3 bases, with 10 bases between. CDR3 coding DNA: TGCGCCAGCAGCCAAGAATACGCAGTGACAGATACGCAGTATTTT. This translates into CASSQEYAVTDTQYF.

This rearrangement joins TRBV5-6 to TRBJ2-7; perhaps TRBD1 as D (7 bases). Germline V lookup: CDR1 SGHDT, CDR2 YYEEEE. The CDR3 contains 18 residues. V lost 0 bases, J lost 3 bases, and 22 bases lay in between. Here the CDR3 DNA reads TGTGCCAGCAGCTTGGATTTCGCGGGGACAGCGTTCCTCTACGAGCAGTACTTC. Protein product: CASSLDFAGTAFLYEQYF. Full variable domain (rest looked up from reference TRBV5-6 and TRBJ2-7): DAGVTQSPTHLIKTRGQQVTLRCSPKSGHDTVSWYQQALGQGPQFIFQYYEEEERQRGNFPDRFSGHQFPNYSSELNVNALLLGDSALYLCASSLDFAGTAFLYEQYFGPGTRLTVT.

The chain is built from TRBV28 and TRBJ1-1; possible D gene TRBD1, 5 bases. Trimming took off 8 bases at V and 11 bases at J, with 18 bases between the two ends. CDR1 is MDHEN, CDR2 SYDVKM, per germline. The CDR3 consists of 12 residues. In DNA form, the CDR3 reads TGTGCCAGCTCTCCTAACGGGGGTTATGCTTTCTTT. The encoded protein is CASSPNGGYAFF.

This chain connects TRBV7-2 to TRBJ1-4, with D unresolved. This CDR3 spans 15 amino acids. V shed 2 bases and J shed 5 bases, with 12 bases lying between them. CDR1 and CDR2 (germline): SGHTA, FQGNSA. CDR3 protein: CASSLFLLSNEKLFF. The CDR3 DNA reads TGTGCCAGCAGCTTATTCTTACTATCAAATGAAAAACTGTTTTTT.

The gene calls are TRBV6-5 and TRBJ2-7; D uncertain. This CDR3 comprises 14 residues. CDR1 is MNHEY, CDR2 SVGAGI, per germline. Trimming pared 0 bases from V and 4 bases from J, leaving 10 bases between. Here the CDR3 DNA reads TGTGCCAGCAGTTACTCATCGGGTCCGTACGAGCAGTACTTC. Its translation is CASSYSSGPYEQYF.

The CDR3 is CASSQGHLNYGYTF. Here the CDR3 DNA reads TGTGCCAGCAGTCAGGGTCACCTAAACTATGGCTACACCTTC. V and J are TRBV28 and TRBJ1-2; tentative D call: TRBD1 (5 bases). V dropped 5 bases and J dropped 2 bases, with 12 bases sitting between them. The CDR3 runs to 14 residues. Germline V CDR1 and CDR2: MDHEN, SYDVKM.

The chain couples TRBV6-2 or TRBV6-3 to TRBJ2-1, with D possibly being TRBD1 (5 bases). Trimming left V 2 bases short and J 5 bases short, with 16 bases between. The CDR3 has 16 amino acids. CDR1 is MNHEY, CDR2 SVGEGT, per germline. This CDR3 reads CASSYPHLGPNNEQFF. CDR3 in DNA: TGTGCCAGCAGTTACCCACACCTGGGGCCGAACAATGAGCAGTTCTTC.

The CDR3: CASSLGGTGRGNQPQHF. DNA for the CDR3: TGTGCCAGCAGCTTAGGGGGGACTGGCAGAGGCAATCAGCCCCAGCATTTT. This chain connects TRBV7-8 to TRBJ1-5; possibly TRBD1 for D (5 bases). The CDR3 has 17 amino acids. The germline V and J ends were trimmed by 1 base and 2 bases, with 15 bases remaining between them. Germline V gene data show CDR1 as SGHVS and CDR2 as FQNEAQ.